What follows is one T cell receptor (beta chain) and its context. The data were taken from a study of CD8 T cells in Susac syndrome. Random hexamers were used to reverse transcribe about 0.5 to 1 ug of RNA. Amplification of TCR beta CDR3 by immunoSEQ multiplex PCR spanned 54 Vbeta and 13 Jbeta. TCRdb itself ran the immunoSEQ multiplex PCR reads through MiXCR, one entry per CDR3 protein. The sample shows some 130,000 distinct CDR3 sequences, more than 85% of them seen only once. The study sequenced TCR beta in blood CD8+ and CD4+ T cells. Patients with Susac syndrome met diagnostic criteria defined recently for definite or probable disease. While CD8+ and CD4+ T cells were isolated negatively, TEMRA cells were enriched by FACS. CDR3 length equals 15 residues. Trimming removed 7 bases from V and 4 bases from J, with 20 bases in between. Germline loops: CDR1 SGDLS, CDR2 YYNGEE.

The J gene is TRBJ1-1, the V gene TRBV9; D gene ambiguous. The TCR was taken from a human donor with Susac syndrome. Sequences were obtained from CD8+ T cells from PBMCs. The CDR3 protein is CASGPGSSSATEAFF. CDR3 nucleotides: TGTGCCAGCGGTCCTGGGTCGAGTTCGGCCACTGAAGCTTTCTTT.